This paragraph covers one T cell receptor beta chain sequence. The CDR3 has 16 residues. Germline V gives CDR1 LNHDA, CDR2 SQIVND (reference sequence). J was trimmed by 2 bases and V by 3 bases; bases with no gene match: 7. This record comes from a study of T cell responses to AZD1222 COVID-19 vaccine. Overall study context: Combined were second doses at about 4 or about 12 weeks.

Generated by immunoSEQ multiplex PCR, the TCRdb table keeps only in-frame clones and is missing some. The top ten hold under 5.5% of the sample, which has roughly 150,000 clones, around 91% seen once. The receptor was derived from an adult in good health. Sequences were derived from peripheral blood, sampled on day 0 of AZD1222 vaccination. The chain combines TRBV19 with TRBJ1-1, with 9 nucleotides matching TRBD1. The CDR3 nucleotides read TGTGCCAGTAGTATCTCACGACAGGGGGATAACACTGAAGCTTTCTTT. Translating gives CASSISRQGDNTEAFF.